Listed here are 9 T cell receptor beta chains from one sample, sequenced in a study of radiotherapy plus CTLA-4 blockade in lung cancer. TCRdb's copy holds only in-frame clones and misses some; the assay was immunoSEQ multiplex PCR. This table has tens of thousands of clones, roughly 63% appearing once. The specimen comprised peripheral blood, sampled from a patient treated with radiotherapy plus ipilimumab. The receptors were sampled from a human donor with non-small cell lung cancer who had a partial response to radiotherapy plus ipilimumab.

The rearrangement links TRBV15 to TRBJ1-4; D gene ambiguous. Per the germline V gene, CDR1 is LNHNV and CDR2 is YYDKDF (reference sequence). The V gene lost 2 bases and the J gene lost 2 bases, with 9 bases spanning the gap. The CDR3 has 15 amino acids. The chain's CDR3 is CATSRSGDTNEKLFF. CDR3 nucleotides: TGTGCCACCAGCAGATCCGGAGATACTAATGAAAAACTGTTTTTT.

The chain is built from TRBV19 and TRBJ2-2, with D possibly being TRBD2 (6 bases). This CDR3 is 13 amino acids long. Trimming pared 5 bases from V and 5 bases from J, leaving 9 bases between. Per germline, CDR1 LNHDA and CDR2 SQIVND (reference sequence). The CDR3: CASSYRGTGELFF. As DNA, the CDR3 is TGTGCCAGTAGTTATCGGGGGACCGGGGAGCTGTTTTTT.

The chain employs TRBV2 and TRBJ1-1, with 9 bases that match TRBD1. Per the germline V gene, CDR1 is SNHLY and CDR2 is FYNNEI. CDR3 length equals 14 residues. With 7 bases clipped from V and 4 bases from J, the junction kept 7 bases outside the gene matches. The CDR3 is CASTSDRGSTEAFF. The CDR3 nucleotides read TGTGCCAGCACCTCGGACAGGGGAAGCACTGAAGCTTTCTTT. The variable domain in full, with the rest retrieved from reference TRBV2 and TRBJ1-1, is EPEVTQTPSHQVTQMGQEVILRCVPISNHLYFYWYRQILGQKVEFLVSFYNNEISEKSEIFDDQFSVERPDGSNFTLKIRSTKLEDSAMYFCASTSDRGSTEAFFGQGTRLTVV.

The CDR3 DNA follows: TGCGCCAGCAGCCAAGGACAGCTTCTCAATTCACCCCTCCACTTT. This codes for CASSQGQLLNSPLHF. This chain uses TRBV4-1 with TRBJ1-6, with a possible D match to TRBD1 (5 bases). This CDR3 comprises 15 residues. Germline V gene data show CDR1 as MGHRA and CDR2 as YSYEKL. The V end was cut by 1 base, the J end by 7 bases, with 11 bases between.

This clone was counted between two and nine times. This rearrangement joins TRBV19 to TRBJ2-3, with TRBD1 identical over 7 bases. The CDR3 spans 13 residues. CDR1 is LNHDA and CDR2 is SQIVND in the germline V gene (reference sequence). V gave up 4 bases and J gave up 5 bases; unmatched junction bases: 3. The CDR3: CASSNRGRDTQYF. The CDR3, as DNA: TGTGCCAGTAGTAATAGGGGGCGAGATACGCAGTATTTT.

The chain combines TRBV19 with TRBJ2-1, with D possibly matching TRBD2 (6 bases). V dropped 6 bases and J dropped 6 bases, with 12 bases sitting between them. Looked up from germline, CDR1 is LNHDA and CDR2 is SQIVND (reference sequence). The CDR3 spans 13 residues. For the CDR3, the DNA is TGTGCCAGTAGGGCGGGACCGACCAATGAGCAGTTCTTC. Translated: CASRAGPTNEQFF.

The chain combines TRBV2 with TRBJ2-3; 13 bases are a match to TRBD2. CDR1 SNHLY and CDR2 FYNNEI come from the germline V gene. The CDR3 contains 17 residues. V dropped 6 bases and J dropped 2; count of bases not matched to a gene: 8. CDR3 in DNA: TGTGCCAGCAGAACTAGCGGGAGGGCCGGTGACACAGATACGCAGTATTTT. Amino acids: CASRTSGRAGDTDTQYF.

The chain links TRBV6-5 to TRBJ1-6; 7 bases are shared with TRBD1. This CDR3 spans 15 amino acids. The J segment lost 7 bases and the V segment lost 7 bases, leaving 10 bases of the junction unmatched. Germline assignment: CDR1 MNHEY and CDR2 SVGAGI. The CDR3, as DNA: TGTGCCAGCACATTGACAGGGTCCGGGAATTCACCCCTCCACTTT. As protein: CASTLTGSGNSPLHF.

Here the CDR3 reads CSVAWTSGTFTGELFF. DNA of the CDR3: TGCAGCGTCGCTTGGACTAGCGGGACGTTCACCGGGGAGCTGTTTTTT. The chain couples TRBV29-1 to TRBJ2-2, with 12 bases fitting TRBD2. J lost 4 bases, V lost 6 bases, and 9 bases had no gene match. The germline V gene encodes CDR1 SQVTM and CDR2 ANQGSEA. The CDR3 runs 16 residues.